Below are 24 T cell receptor beta chains sequenced from a single sample in a study of cytomegalovirus exposure and HLA in healthy donors. The PCR used 60 Vbeta and 13 Jbeta primers. Only in-frame clones appear in the TCRdb table, and some are missing; sequencing was by immunoSEQ multiplex PCR. The sample contains over 200,000 clones, more than 70% of which appear only once. Sequenced: PBMCs. These receptors were collected from a human donor in good health.

V usage is TRBV5-3 and J usage is TRBJ2-7; the match to TRBD1 covers 11 bases. TRBV5-3 is classed as an ORF, of uncertain function. This CDR3 has 18 amino acids. Trimming cost V 4 bases and J 1 base; bases outside gene matches: 13. The CDR3 nucleotides are TGTGCCAGAAGCCCCAGGCAGGACAGGGGGCAAGAATCCTACGAGCAGTACTTC. It codes for CARSPRQDRGQESYEQYF.

The chain links TRBV7-2 to TRBJ2-7, with D possibly TRBD2 on 6 matching bases. The ends were cut back, 3 bases at V and 0 bases at J, with 12 bases in the middle. Germline V gene sequence: CDR1 SGHTA, CDR2 FQGNSA. CDR3 length: 15 residues. The CDR3 coding sequence is TGTGCCAGCAGCTTTAGCGGCCTAAGCTCCTACGAGCAGTACTTC. This sequence encodes CASSFSGLSSYEQYF. Variable domain in full (rest from reference TRBV7-2 and TRBJ2-7): GAGVSQSPSNKVTEKGKDVELRCDPISGHTALYWYRQSLGQGLEFLIYFQGNSAPDKSGLPSDRFSAERTGGSVSTLTIQRTQQEDSAVYLCASSFSGLSSYEQYFGPGTRLTVT.

The chain carries TRBV7-9 and TRBJ2-1; 8 bases match TRBD2. Germline V lookup: CDR1 SEHNR, CDR2 FQNEAQ (reference sequence). This CDR3 is built from 14 residues. V lost 1 base to trimming and J lost 7 bases; unmatched junction nucleotides: 3. The CDR3: CASSLELADNEQFF. The DNA of the CDR3 is TGTGCCAGCAGCTTAGAACTAGCGGATAATGAGCAGTTCTTC. Looking up the rest from reference TRBV7-9 and TRBJ2-1 gives the full variable domain: DTGVSQNPRHKITKRGQNVTFRCDPISEHNRLYWYRQTLGQGPEFLTYFQNEAQLEKSRLLSDRFSAERPKGSFSTLEIQRTEQGDSAMYLCASSLELADNEQFFGPGTRLTVL.

There are a few counts of this clone. The genes are TRBV13 and TRBJ2-1; 9 bases are shared with TRBD2. Unmatched junction bases numbered 7, after V lost 6 bases and J lost 10 bases. This CDR3 is 13 amino acids long. From germline, CDR1 is PRHDT and CDR2 FYEKMQ (reference sequence). The CDR3 region has the DNA TGTGCCAGCAGATCTAGCGGGATAGTGGAGCAGTTCTTC. This encodes CASRSSGIVEQFF.

The genes are TRBV11-3 and TRBJ2-7, with D perhaps TRBD2 (7 bases). This CDR3 is 17 amino acids long. Germline V lookup: CDR1 SGHNT, CDR2 YENEEA. V was clipped by 1 base and J by 3 bases, with 19 bases between them. Here the CDR3 reads CASSLVGGLPRLYEQYF. The CDR3 DNA reads as TGTGCCAGCAGCTTAGTCGGGGGGCTGCCGAGACTCTACGAGCAGTACTTC.

A note on this clone: Within the sample, other DNA sequences also encode this same CDR3. CDR3 nucleotide sequence: TGTGCCAGCAGCTTGGGGCAGGGGGCTTACGAGCAGTACTTC. Its protein is CASSLGQGAYEQYF. J is TRBJ2-7 and V is TRBV7-3; 8 bases match TRBD1. After removal of 3 bases from V and 4 bases from J, the junction contained 5 bases not matched to a gene. There are 14 residues in the CDR3. The germline gives CDR1 SGHTA, CDR2 FQGTGA.

V and J are TRBV5-1 and TRBJ2-1, with TRBD2 identical over 7 bases. The CDR3 loop spans 16 amino acids. Germline V gene sequence: CDR1 SGHRS, CDR2 YFSETQ. The ends lost 4 bases at V and 4 bases at J; junction bases unmatched: 11. The CDR3 nucleotides read TGCGCCAGCAGCGCAATCTCTAGCGGAATTTACAATGAGCAGTTCTTC. Amino acid sequence: CASSAISSGIYNEQFF. The complete variable domain, with remaining parts taken from reference TRBV5-1 and TRBJ2-1, reads KAGVTQTPRYLIKTRGQQVTLSCSPISGHRSVSWYQQTPGQGLQFLFEYFSETQRNKGNFPGRFSGRQFSNSRSEMNVSTLELGDSALYLCASSAISSGIYNEQFFGPGTRLTVL.

This rearrangement joins TRBV6-1 to TRBJ1-1; TRBD1 matches 8 bases. Germline lookup yields CDR1 MNHNS and CDR2 SASEGT. CDR3 length equals 17 residues. J lost 1 base, V lost 4 bases, and 11 bases had no gene match. In DNA form, the CDR3 reads TGTGCCAGCAGTGCAAGAGGACAGGGAAGGGGGAACACTGAAGCTTTCTTT. Its protein product is CASSARGQGRGNTEAFF.

A few counts support this clone. The V gene is TRBV28, the J gene TRBJ1-3, with D possibly TRBD1 on 5 matching bases. Germline loops: CDR1 MDHEN, CDR2 SYDVKM. This CDR3 region has 16 residues. V lost 8 bases, J lost 2 bases, and 19 bases lay in between. In DNA, the CDR3 is TGTGCCAGCCGAAAGGCGGCTTCCAGGGCTGGAAACACCATATATTTT. As protein: CASRKAASRAGNTIYF.

The chain recombines TRBV6-1 with TRBJ2-7, with 9 positions matching TRBD2. Germline lookup yields CDR1 MNHNS and CDR2 SASEGT. V trimming: 7 bases; J trimming: 0 bases; junction bases outside the gene matches: 7. This CDR3 is 15 amino acids long. The CDR3 here is CASKQPGLASYEQYF. The CDR3, as DNA: TGTGCCAGCAAGCAACCGGGACTAGCCTCCTACGAGCAGTACTTC.

The rearrangement uses TRBV9 and TRBJ2-3; perhaps TRBD2 as D (5 bases). The CDR3 covers 17 residues. V lost 3 bases and J lost 10, with 27 bases in between. Germline values: CDR1 SGDLS, CDR2 YYNGEE. Here the CDR3 DNA reads TGTGCCAGCAGCGCCGAGGAGGTGCTGCGAGGGCCTACGGCGCAGTATTTT. This sequence encodes CASSAEEVLRGPTAQYF.

This clone was detected a few times. The V call is TRBV5-5, the J call TRBJ1-1; D unclear. CDR3 size: 13 residues. V was clipped by 3 bases and J by 1 base, with 7 bases between them. In germline, CDR1 is SGHKS, CDR2 YYEKEE (reference sequence). The CDR3 DNA is TGTGCCAGCAGCTCTACCGGGAACACTGAAGCTTTCTTT. It specifies CASSSTGNTEAFF.

The chain uses TRBV7-2 and TRBJ1-4; the match to TRBD1 covers 9 bases. The CDR3 is 14 amino acids. V gave up 5 bases and J gave up 8 bases; unmatched junction bases: 6. Germline lookup yields CDR1 SGHTA and CDR2 FQGNSA. CDR3 region: CASSTRTGEEKLFF. As DNA, the CDR3 is TGTGCCAGCAGCACCCGGACAGGGGAGGAAAAACTGTTTTTT.

This clone occurred a few times. CDR3 sequence: CATSRASAQGRETQYF. As DNA, the CDR3 is TGTGCCACCAGCAGAGCCTCGGCGCAGGGCAGGGAGACCCAGTACTTC. This chain joins TRBV15 and TRBJ2-5; a weak D match, TRBD1 (5 bases). The CDR3 consists of 16 residues. Looked up from germline, CDR1 is LNHNV and CDR2 is YYDKDF (reference sequence). The V end was cut by 1 base, the J end by 5 bases, with 17 bases between.

This clone was counted a few times. The CDR3, as DNA: TGCAGCGTTTGGTTGCAGGGACTAGACCGTTTCTACGAGCAGTACTTC. Its protein product is CSVWLQGLDRFYEQYF. The rearrangement uses TRBV29-1 and TRBJ2-7; 8 nucleotides agree with TRBD2. Per germline, CDR1 SQVTM and CDR2 ANQGSEA. The CDR3 length is 16 residues. V lost 5 bases, J lost 3 bases, and 15 bases stayed unmatched.

This clone was detected once. This rearrangement joins TRBV9 to TRBJ2-2; 8 bases map to TRBD2. This CDR3 has 15 amino acids. V was pared by 3 bases and J by 5 bases, with 6 bases of the junction left unmatched. CDR1 SGDLS and CDR2 YYNGEE come from the germline V gene. The CDR3 loop is CASSEAGVQTGELFF. CDR3 bases: TGTGCCAGCAGCGAAGCGGGAGTTCAAACCGGGGAGCTGTTTTTT.

V gene TRBV28 combines with J gene TRBJ1-5; no clear D gene. This CDR3 has 14 residues. Germline CDR1 MDHEN, CDR2 SYDVKM. The ends were cut back, 1 base at V and 5 bases at J, with 9 bases in the middle. The CDR3 bases are TGTGCCAGCAGTTTATTGGGCAGCTATCAGCCCCAGCATTTT. Encoded protein: CASSLLGSYQPQHF.

The CDR3 loop reads CASRKTRGRRVETQYF. The CDR3 region has the DNA TGCGCCAGCAGAAAGACTAGAGGGAGGCGGGTGGAGACCCAGTACTTC. V and J are TRBV10-1 and TRBJ2-5; possibly TRBD2 for D (6 bases). From germline, CDR1 is WNHNN and CDR2 SYGVQD (reference sequence). Trimming left V 6 bases short and J 5 bases short, with 22 bases between. The CDR3 has 16 amino acids.

The genes are TRBV13 and TRBJ1-6; TRBD1 might be the D (5 bases). CDR3 length: 15 residues. From germline, CDR1 is PRHDT and CDR2 FYEKMQ (reference sequence). The V end was cut by 2 bases, the J end by 8 bases, with 13 bases between. The CDR3 spells CASSLFQGEDSPLHF. CDR3 nucleotides: TGTGCCAGCAGCTTATTCCAGGGTGAGGATTCACCCCTCCACTTT. Supplemented by reference TRBV13 and TRBJ1-6, the full variable domain reads AAGVIQSPRHLIKEKRETATLKCYPIPRHDTVYWYQQGPGQDPQFLISFYEKMQSDKGSIPDRFSAQQFSDYHSELNMSSLELGDSALYFCASSLFQGEDSPLHFGNGTRLTVT.

This clone was observed a handful of times. The chain combines TRBV10-3 with TRBJ1-5; D perhaps matches TRBD1 (5 bases). This CDR3 is 15 amino acids long. Germline V gene data show CDR1 as ENHRY and CDR2 as SYGVKD. V was clipped by 6 bases and J by 0 bases, with 12 bases between them. The CDR3 here is CAIRIQGDSNQPQHF. The DNA for the CDR3 is TGTGCCATCAGGATCCAGGGTGATAGCAATCAGCCCCAGCATTTT.

CDR3 residues: CASSPDRVEPQHF. Written as DNA, the CDR3 is TGTGCCAGCAGCCCGGACAGGGTGGAGCCCCAGCATTTT. V is TRBV7-9 and J is TRBJ1-5; the match to TRBD1 covers 8 bases. The CDR3 consists of 13 residues. With V trimmed by 5 bases and J by 8 bases, 5 bases remained unmatched. Germline lookup yields CDR1 SEHNR and CDR2 FQNEAQ (reference sequence).

The chain combines TRBV25-1 with TRBJ1-1; D call uncertain. V lost 1 base and J lost 0, with 3 bases in between. Per the germline V gene, CDR1 is MGHDK and CDR2 is SYGVNS. The CDR3 is made up of 13 amino acids. The CDR3 spells CASSEFVNTEAFF. As DNA, the CDR3 is TGTGCCAGCAGTGAATTCGTGAACACTGAAGCTTTCTTT.

V and J are TRBV10-3 and TRBJ2-7, with 10 positions matching TRBD2. With 3 bases clipped from V and 7 bases from J, the junction kept 9 bases outside the gene matches. The germline gives CDR1 ENHRY, CDR2 SYGVKD. This CDR3 comprises 15 residues. In DNA form, the CDR3 reads TGTGCCATCAGTGATGTAGTAGCGGGAGGTTCGGAGCAGTACTTC. It yields the protein CAISDVVAGGSEQYF.

The genes are TRBV30 and TRBJ2-6; no reliable D call. V was shortened by 4 bases and J by 4 bases, with 8 bases between the two germline ends. The germline gives CDR1 GTSNPN, CDR2 SVGIG (reference sequence). The CDR3 covers 13 residues. CDR3 region: CAWTRQGANVLTF. The CDR3 DNA is TGTGCCTGGACAAGACAAGGGGCCAACGTCCTGACTTTC.